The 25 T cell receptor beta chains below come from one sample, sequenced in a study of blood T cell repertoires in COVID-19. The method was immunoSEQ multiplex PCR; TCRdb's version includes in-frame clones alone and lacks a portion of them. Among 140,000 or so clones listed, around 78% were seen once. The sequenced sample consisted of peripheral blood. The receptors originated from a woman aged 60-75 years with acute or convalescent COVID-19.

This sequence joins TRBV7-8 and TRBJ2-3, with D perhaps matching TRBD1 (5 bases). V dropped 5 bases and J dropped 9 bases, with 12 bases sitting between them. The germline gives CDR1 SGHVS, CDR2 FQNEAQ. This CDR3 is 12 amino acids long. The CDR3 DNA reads TGTGCCAGCAGCCCAGCGTGGGGCACGCAGTATTTT. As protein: CASSPAWGTQYF. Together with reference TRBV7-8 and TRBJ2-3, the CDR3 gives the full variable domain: GAGVSQSPRYKVAKRGQDVALRCDPISGHVSLFWYQQALGQGPEFLTYFQNEAQLDKSGLPSDRFFAERPEGSVSTLKIQRTQQEDSAVYLCASSPAWGTQYFGPGTRLTVL.

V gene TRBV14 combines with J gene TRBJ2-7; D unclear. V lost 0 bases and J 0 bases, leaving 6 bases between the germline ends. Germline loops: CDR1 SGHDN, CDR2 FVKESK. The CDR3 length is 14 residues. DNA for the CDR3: TGTGCCAGCAGCCAAGATCTGTTCTCCTACGAGCAGTACTTC. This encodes CASSQDLFSYEQYF.

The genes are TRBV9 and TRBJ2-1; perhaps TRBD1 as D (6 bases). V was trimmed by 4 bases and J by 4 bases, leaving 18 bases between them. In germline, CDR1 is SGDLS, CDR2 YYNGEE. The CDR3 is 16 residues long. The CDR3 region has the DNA TGTGCCAGCAGCATGTACGGGACAAACAGTTACAATGAGCAGTTCTTC. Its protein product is CASSMYGTNSYNEQFF.

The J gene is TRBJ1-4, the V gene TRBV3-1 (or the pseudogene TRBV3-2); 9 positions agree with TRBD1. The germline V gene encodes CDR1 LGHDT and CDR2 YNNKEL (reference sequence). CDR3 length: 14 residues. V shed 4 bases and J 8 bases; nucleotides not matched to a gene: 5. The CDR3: CASSRGDREEKLFF. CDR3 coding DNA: TGTGCCAGCAGCCGGGGGGACAGGGAAGAAAAACTGTTTTTT.

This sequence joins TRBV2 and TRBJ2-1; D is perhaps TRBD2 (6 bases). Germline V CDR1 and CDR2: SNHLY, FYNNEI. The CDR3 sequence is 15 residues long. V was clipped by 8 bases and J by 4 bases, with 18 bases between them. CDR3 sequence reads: CASVPGLNAYNEQFF. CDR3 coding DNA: TGTGCCAGCGTCCCGGGACTGAACGCTTACAATGAGCAGTTCTTC. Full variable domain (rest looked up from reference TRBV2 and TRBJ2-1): EPEVTQTPSHQVTQMGQEVILRCVPISNHLYFYWYRQILGQKVEFLVSFYNNEISEKSEIFDDQFSVERPDGSNFTLKIRSTKLEDSAMYFCASVPGLNAYNEQFFGPGTRLTVL.

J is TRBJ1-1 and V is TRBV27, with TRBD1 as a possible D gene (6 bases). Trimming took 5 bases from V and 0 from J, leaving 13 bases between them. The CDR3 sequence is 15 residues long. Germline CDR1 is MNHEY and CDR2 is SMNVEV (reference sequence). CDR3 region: CASSAGANMNTEAFF. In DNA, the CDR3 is TGTGCCAGCAGTGCAGGGGCGAACATGAACACTGAAGCTTTCTTT.

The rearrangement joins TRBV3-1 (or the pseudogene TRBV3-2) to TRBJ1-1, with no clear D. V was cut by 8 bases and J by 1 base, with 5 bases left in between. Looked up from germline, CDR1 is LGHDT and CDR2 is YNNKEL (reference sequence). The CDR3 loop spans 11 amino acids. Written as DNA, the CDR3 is TGTGCCAGCGTTCGGAACACTGAAGCTTTCTTT. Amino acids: CASVRNTEAFF.

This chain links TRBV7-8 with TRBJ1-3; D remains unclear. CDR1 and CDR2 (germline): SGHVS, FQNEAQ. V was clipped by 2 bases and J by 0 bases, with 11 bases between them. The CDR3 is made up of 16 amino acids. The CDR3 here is CASSLIMQNSGNTIYF. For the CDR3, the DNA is TGTGCCAGCAGCTTAATCATGCAGAACTCTGGAAACACCATATATTTT.

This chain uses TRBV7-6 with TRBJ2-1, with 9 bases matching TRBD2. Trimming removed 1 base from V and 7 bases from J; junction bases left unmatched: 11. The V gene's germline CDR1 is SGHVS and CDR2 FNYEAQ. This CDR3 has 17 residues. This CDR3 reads CASSLGGGRAVKNEQFF. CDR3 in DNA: TGTGCCAGCAGCTTAGGGGGCGGGAGGGCCGTGAAAAATGAGCAGTTCTTC.

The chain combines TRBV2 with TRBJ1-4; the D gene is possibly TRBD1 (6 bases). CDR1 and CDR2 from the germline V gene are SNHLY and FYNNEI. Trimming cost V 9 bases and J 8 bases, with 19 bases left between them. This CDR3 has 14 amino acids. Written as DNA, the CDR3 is TGTGCCAGTCGAACAGGGAGGGCATGGGAAAAACTGTTTTTT. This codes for CASRTGRAWEKLFF.

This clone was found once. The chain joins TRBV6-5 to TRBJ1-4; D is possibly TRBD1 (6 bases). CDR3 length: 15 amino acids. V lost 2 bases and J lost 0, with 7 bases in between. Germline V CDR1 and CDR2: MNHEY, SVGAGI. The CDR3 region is CASSYRQATNEKLFF. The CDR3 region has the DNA TGTGCCAGCAGTTACAGACAGGCAACTAATGAAAAACTGTTTTTT.

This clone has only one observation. CDR3 in amino acids: CASSVLAGEYEQYF. Here the CDR3 DNA reads TGTGCCAGCAGTGTTCTAGCGGGTGAATACGAGCAGTACTTC. The chain is built from TRBV6-4 and TRBJ2-7; 8 nucleotides align to TRBD2. With 4 bases clipped from V and 4 bases from J, the junction kept 6 bases outside the gene matches. Germline CDR1 MRHNA, CDR2 SNTAGT. The CDR3 totals 14 residues.

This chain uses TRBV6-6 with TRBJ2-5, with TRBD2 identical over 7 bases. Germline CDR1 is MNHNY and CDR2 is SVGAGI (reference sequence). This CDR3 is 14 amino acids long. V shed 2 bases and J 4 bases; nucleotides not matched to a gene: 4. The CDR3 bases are TGTGCCAGCAGTTACGGCGGGGGTACAGAGACCCAGTACTTC. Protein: CASSYGGGTETQYF.

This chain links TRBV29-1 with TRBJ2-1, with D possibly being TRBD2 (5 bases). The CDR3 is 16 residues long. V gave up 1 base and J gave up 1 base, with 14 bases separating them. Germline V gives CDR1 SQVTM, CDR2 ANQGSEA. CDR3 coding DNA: TGCAGCGTTGAAGGGGCCCCGCGGGTATCCTACAATGAGCAGTTCTTC. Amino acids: CSVEGAPRVSYNEQFF.

CDR3 amino acids: CASSLSAGERKDTQYF. As DNA, the CDR3 is TGCGCCAGCAGCCTCTCGGCGGGTGAGAGGAAAGATACGCAGTATTTT. The chain recombines TRBV4-1 with TRBJ2-3, with D perhaps TRBD2 (5 bases). The germline gives CDR1 MGHRA, CDR2 YSYEKL. V lost 4 bases and J lost 5, with 19 bases in between. The CDR3 covers 16 residues.

CDR3 nucleotide sequence: TGTGCCAGCAGCTTAATACCGACTAGCGGGGGGCATGAGCAGTTCTTC. This translates into CASSLIPTSGGHEQFF. The V call is TRBV7-3, the J call TRBJ2-1; 13 bases align to TRBD2. J gave up 8 bases and V 1 base, and 5 bases lay outside the gene matches. Germline-derived CDR1 and CDR2 are SGHTA and FQGTGA. The CDR3 spans 16 residues.

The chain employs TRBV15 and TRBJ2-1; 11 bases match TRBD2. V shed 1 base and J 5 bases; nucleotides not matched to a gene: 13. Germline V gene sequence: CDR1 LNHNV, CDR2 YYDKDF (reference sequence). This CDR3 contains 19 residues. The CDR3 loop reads CATSRAMGTSGFSDNEQFF. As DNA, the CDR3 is TGTGCCACCAGCAGAGCGATGGGGACTAGCGGCTTTTCGGACAATGAGCAGTTCTTC.

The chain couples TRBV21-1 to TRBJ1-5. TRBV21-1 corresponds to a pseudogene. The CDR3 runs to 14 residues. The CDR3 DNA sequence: TGTGCCAAGCAAGGGAGCCCTGAGGATCAGCCCCAGCATTTT. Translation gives CAKQGSPEDQPQHF.

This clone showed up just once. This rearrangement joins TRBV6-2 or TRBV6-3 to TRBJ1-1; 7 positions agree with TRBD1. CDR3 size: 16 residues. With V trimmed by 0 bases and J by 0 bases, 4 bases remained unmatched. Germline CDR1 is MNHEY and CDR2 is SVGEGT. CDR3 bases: TGTGCCAGCAGTTACTCGTCAGGGGGGTTGAACACTGAAGCTTTCTTT. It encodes CASSYSSGGLNTEAFF.

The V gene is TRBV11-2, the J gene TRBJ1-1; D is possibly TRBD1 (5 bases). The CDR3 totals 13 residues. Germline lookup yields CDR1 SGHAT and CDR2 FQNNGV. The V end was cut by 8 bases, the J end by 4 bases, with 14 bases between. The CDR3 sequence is CASAFGGGTEAFF. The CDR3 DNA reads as TGTGCCAGCGCCTTCGGGGGTGGCACTGAAGCTTTCTTT.

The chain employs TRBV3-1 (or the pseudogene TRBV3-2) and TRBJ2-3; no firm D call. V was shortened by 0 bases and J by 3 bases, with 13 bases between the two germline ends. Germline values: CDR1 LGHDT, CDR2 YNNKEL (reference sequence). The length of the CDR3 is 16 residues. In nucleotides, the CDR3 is TGTGCCAGCAGCCAAGATTCTAGTTTTGGTACAGATACGCAGTATTTT. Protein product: CASSQDSSFGTDTQYF.

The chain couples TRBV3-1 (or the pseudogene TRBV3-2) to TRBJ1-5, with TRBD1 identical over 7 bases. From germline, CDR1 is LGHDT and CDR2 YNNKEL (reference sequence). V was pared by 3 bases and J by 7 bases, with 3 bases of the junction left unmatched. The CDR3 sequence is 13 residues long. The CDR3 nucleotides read TGTGCCAGCAGCCAGACAGGGATCCAGCCCCAGCATTTT. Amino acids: CASSQTGIQPQHF.

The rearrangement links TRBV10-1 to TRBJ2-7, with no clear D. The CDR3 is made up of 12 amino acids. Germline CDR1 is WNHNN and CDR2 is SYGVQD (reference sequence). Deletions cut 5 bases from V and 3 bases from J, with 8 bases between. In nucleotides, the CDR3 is TGCGCCAGCAGTTCTTACAGCTACGAGCAGTACTTC. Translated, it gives CASSSYSYEQYF.

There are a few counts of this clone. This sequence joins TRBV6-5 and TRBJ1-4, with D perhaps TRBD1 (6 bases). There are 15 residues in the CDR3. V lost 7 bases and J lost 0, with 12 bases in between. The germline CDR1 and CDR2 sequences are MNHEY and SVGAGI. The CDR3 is CASKGTTATNEKLFF. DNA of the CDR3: TGTGCCAGCAAGGGGACAACTGCAACTAATGAAAAACTGTTTTTT.

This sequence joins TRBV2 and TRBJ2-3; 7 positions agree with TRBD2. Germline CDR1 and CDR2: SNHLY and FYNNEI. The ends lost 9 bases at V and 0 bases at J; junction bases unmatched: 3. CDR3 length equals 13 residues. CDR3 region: CARSSGSTDTQYF. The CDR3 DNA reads TGTGCCAGAAGTAGCGGGAGCACAGATACGCAGTATTTT.